The clone carrying this TCR beta chain was counted at least ten times. Its antigen is as yet unknown. The sample is drawn from a study of T-cell memory formation after mild COVID-19. Study-level findings and limits: The study detected some responding clones in pre-infection memory, suggesting cross-reactive memory joined.

Germline values: CDR1 SGHKS, CDR2 YYEKEE (reference sequence). CDR3 length: 15 residues. Trimming removed 0 bases from V and 5 bases from J, with 9 bases in between. TCRdb reprocessed the 5' RACE reads with MiXCR, giving one entry per CDR3 protein. The repertoire has under 300,000 distinct CDR3 sequences, 9.4% of them found once; the top ten carry more than 20%. The sequence was obtained from a man aged 18 to 29 who had mild COVID-19 (a few samples of this study predate the infection). Cell type and time point are not known. The chain combines TRBV5-5 with TRBJ1-6; no definite D call. What was sequenced was PBMCs or a T cell subset sorted from them (not recorded which). CDR3 bases: TGTGCCAGCAGCTTGGAACAGATACATAATTCACCCCTCCACTTT. Translating it yields CASSLEQIHNSPLHF.